The clone carrying this T cell receptor (beta chain) was seen a few times. No antigen is known for it. The sample originates from a study of T-cell memory formation after mild COVID-19. At the level of the study: Largely, TCR clusters stayed within a single donor.

The trim removed 6 bases at V and 8 bases at J, leaving 11 bases unmatched. The CDR3 is 14 amino acids. The germline V gene has CDR1 SGHTA and CDR2 FQGNSA. 5'RACE primed at constant segments yielded TCR alpha and TCR beta cDNA libraries bearing sample barcodes and UMIs. From the 5' RACE reads, TCRdb called clonotypes with MiXCR, one entry per CDR3 protein. The table has 200,000 to 300,000 distinct CDR3 sequences, roughly 10% seen once. Whole-study results and caveats: The study detected some responding clones in pre-infection memory, suggesting cross-reactive memory joined. From day 15 to 85, contracting clones were balanced between CD4 and CD8, whereas later expanders leaned toward CD4+.

The rearrangement uses TRBV7-2 and TRBJ1-2; 8 bases are shared with TRBD1. The clonotype comes from a man aged 18 to 30 who had mild COVID-19 (a few samples of this study predate the infection). Cell type and time point are not known. Input material: PBMCs or a T cell subset sorted from them (not recorded which). The CDR3 DNA is TGTGCCAGCAGTTCAGGGGGCTCATCCCTGGGCTACACCTTC. Its protein product is CASSSGGSSLGYTF.